These 4 T cell receptor beta chains share one sample of origin, sequenced in a study of T cell clonality in common variable immunodeficiency. Here immunoSEQ multiplex PCR was the method, and the copy in TCRdb shows in-frame clones only, minus some. Singletons are absent from the sample, which has 35,000 to 55,000 clones. Sequencing was performed on peripheral blood mononuclear cells. Every receptor here comes from a person between 18 and 75 years old in good health.

This clone was recorded many times. The read ends 3 residues before the CDR3 terminus; that terminus is restored from the germline J gene. V and J are TRBV11-3 and TRBJ2-4; perhaps TRBD1 as D (6 bases). The germline V and J ends were trimmed by 5 bases and 0 bases, with 11 bases remaining between them. This CDR3 spans 15 amino acids. Germline CDR1 is SGHNT and CDR2 is YENEEA. The CDR3 DNA, read in part, is TGTGCCAGCAGCGGAAGGACAGAAGCCAAAAACATT. This encodes CASSGRTEAKNI. The full-length CDR3 reads as CASSGRTEAKNIQYF.

Ten or more counts support this clone. The CDR3 end falls 3 residues outside the read, so it is completed with the germline J gene. The rearrangement joins TRBV12-3 or TRBV12-4 to TRBJ2-1, with TRBD2 matching over 12 bases. The CDR3 has 14 amino acids. The junction had 7 bases not matched to a gene; V was cut back by 8 bases and J by 8 bases. CDR3 region: CASGTSGRFDEQFF. The sequenced part of the CDR3 DNA is TGTGCCAGCGGCACTAGCGGGAGGTTCGATGAG.

This clone was counted at least ten times. The CDR3 is cut off 3 residues early in the read; its end comes from the germline J gene. The genes are TRBV7-2 and TRBJ2-7, with 7 bases identical to TRBD2. J lost 3 bases, V lost 2 bases, and 7 bases had no gene match. This CDR3 contains 15 residues. CDR1 is SGHTA, CDR2 FQGNSA, per germline. CDR3 DNA, as far as it was read: TGTGCCAGCAGCTTAACCGGGACTACGGACTACGAG. Protein product: CASSLTGTTDYE. The CDR3 in full is CASSLTGTTDYEQYF.

This clone was recorded many times. The read halts 3 residues ahead of the CDR3 end, with the missing end drawn from the germline J gene. V usage is TRBV5-1 and J usage is TRBJ1-6; 7 bases are a match to TRBD1. Germline V gene data show CDR1 as SGHRS and CDR2 as YFSETQ. Unmatched junction bases numbered 8, after V lost 0 bases and J lost 5 bases. The CDR3 sequence is 17 residues long. The part of the CDR3 DNA that was read is TGCGCCAGCAGCTTGGAACGGACAGGCCACCATAATTCACCC. Translated, it gives CASSLERTGHHNSP. The whole CDR3 sequence reads CASSLERTGHHNSPLHF.